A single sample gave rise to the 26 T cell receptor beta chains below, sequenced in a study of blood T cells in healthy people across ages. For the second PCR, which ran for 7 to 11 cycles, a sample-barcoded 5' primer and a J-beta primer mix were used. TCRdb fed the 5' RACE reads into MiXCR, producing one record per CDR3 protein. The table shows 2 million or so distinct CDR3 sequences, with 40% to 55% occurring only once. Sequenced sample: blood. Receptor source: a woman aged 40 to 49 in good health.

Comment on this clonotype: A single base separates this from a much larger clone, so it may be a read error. The CDR3 DNA reads TGTGCCAGCAGTGAGCACTATGGCTACACCTTC. Translated, it gives CASSEHYGYTF. The chain has TRBV6-1 and TRBJ1-2; D unclear. Germline V lookup: CDR1 MNHNS, CDR2 SASEGT. Trimming stripped 3 bases from V and 3 bases from J, with 2 bases between. The CDR3 length is 11 residues.

For the CDR3, the DNA is TGTGCCAGCAGTTCCTACGTCGGGCCAGGGGGTCGGTACGAGCAGTACTTC. This sequence encodes CASSSYVGPGGRYEQYF. The chain employs TRBV28 and TRBJ2-7; 7 bases fit TRBD1. The germline CDR1 and CDR2 sequences are MDHEN and SYDVKM. Trimming removed 4 bases from V and 4 bases from J; junction bases left unmatched: 16. CDR3 length: 17 amino acids.

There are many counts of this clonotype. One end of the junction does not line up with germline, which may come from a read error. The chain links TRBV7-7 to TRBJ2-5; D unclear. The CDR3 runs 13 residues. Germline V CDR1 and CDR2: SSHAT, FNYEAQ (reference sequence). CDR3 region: CASSLEDQETQYF. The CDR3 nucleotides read TGTGCTAGCAGCTTAGAAGACCAAGAGACCCAGTACTTC. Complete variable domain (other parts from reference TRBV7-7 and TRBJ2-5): GAGVSQSPRYKVTKRGQDVTLRCDPISSHATLYWYQQALGQGPEFLTYFNYEAQPDKSGLPSDRFSAERPEGSISTLTIQRTEQRDSAMYRCASSLEDQETQYFGPGTRLLVL.

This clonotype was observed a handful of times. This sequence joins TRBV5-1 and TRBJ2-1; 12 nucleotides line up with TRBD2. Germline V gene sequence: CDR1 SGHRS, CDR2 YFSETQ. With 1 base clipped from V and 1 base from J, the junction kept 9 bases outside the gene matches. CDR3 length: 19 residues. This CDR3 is CASSLTSGGTYSSYNEQFF. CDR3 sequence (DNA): TGCGCCAGCAGCTTGACTAGCGGGGGGACCTATAGTTCCTACAATGAGCAGTTCTTC.

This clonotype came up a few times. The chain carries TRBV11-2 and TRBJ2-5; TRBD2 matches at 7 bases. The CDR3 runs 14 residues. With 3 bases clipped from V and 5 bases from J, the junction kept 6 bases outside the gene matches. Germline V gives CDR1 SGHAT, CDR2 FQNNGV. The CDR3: CASSFSAGEETQYF. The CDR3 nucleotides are TGTGCCAGCAGCTTCAGCGCGGGGGAGGAGACCCAGTACTTC.

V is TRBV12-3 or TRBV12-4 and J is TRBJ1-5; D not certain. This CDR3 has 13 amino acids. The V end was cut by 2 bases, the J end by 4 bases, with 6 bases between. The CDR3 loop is CASSLPLNQPQHF. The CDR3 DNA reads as TGTGCCAGCAGTTTACCTCTGAATCAGCCCCAGCATTTT.

CDR3 loop: CASTLNWDSGNTIYF. Written as DNA, the CDR3 is TGTGCCAGCACCCTGAATTGGGACTCTGGAAACACCATATATTTT. V gene TRBV9 combines with J gene TRBJ1-3; D gene unclear. V lost 6 bases and J lost 0, with 13 bases in between. The germline gives CDR1 SGDLS, CDR2 YYNGEE. The CDR3 is 15 residues long.

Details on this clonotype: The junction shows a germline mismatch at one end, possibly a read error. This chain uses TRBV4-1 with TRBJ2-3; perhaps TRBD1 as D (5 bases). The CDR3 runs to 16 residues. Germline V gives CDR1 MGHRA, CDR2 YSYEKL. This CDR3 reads CASSQEPRASRDTQYF. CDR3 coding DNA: TGCGCCAGCAGCCAAGAACCCAGGGCCAGCAGAGATACGCAGTATTTT.

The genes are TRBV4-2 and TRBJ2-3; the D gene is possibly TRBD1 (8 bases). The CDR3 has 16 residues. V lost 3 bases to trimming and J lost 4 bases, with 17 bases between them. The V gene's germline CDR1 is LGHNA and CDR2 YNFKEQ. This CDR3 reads CASSHRGDRTPDTQYF. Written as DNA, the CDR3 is TGTGCCAGCAGCCACCGGGGGGACAGGACTCCAGATACGCAGTATTTT.

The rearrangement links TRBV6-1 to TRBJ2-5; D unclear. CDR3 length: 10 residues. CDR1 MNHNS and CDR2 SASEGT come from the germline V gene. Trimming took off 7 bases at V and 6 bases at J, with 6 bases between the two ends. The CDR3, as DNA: TGTGCCAGCATTGGAAAGACCCAGTACTTC. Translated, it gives CASIGKTQYF.

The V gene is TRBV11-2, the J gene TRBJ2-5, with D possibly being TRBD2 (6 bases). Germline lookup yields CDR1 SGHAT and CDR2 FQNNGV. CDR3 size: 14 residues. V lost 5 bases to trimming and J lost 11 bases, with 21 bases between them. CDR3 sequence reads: CASSLAGTLGEQYF. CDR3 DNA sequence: TGTGCCAGCAGCCTGGCGGGGACCTTAGGAGAGCAGTACTTC.

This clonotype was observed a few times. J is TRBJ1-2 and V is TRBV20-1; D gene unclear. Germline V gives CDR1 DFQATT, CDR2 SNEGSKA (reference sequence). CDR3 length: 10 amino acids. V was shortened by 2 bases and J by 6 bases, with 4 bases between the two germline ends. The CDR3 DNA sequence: TGCAGTGCTAGAAGGGATGGCTACACCTTC. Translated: CSARRDGYTF.

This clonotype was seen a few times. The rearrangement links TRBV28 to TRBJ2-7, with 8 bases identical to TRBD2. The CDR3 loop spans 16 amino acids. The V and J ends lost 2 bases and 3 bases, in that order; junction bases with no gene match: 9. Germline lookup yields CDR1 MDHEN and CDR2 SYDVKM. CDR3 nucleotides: TGTGCCAGCAGTTTACTGGTTAGCGGGGATTACTACGAGCAGTACTTC. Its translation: CASSLLVSGDYYEQYF.

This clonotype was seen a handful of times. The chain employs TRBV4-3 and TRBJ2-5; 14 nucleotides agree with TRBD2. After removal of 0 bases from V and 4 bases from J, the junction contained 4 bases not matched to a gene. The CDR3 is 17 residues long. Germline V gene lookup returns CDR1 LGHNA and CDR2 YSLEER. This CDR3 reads CASSQDLGLAGGETQYF. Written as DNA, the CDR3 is TGCGCCAGCAGCCAAGATCTCGGACTAGCGGGGGGAGAGACCCAGTACTTC.

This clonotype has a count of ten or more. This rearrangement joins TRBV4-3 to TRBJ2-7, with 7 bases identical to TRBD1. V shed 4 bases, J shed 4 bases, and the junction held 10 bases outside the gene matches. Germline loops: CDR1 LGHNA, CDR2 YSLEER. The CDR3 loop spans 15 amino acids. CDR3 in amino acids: CASSPTRGGGYEQYF. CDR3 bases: TGCGCCAGCAGCCCCACCCGAGGGGGCGGATACGAGCAGTACTTC.

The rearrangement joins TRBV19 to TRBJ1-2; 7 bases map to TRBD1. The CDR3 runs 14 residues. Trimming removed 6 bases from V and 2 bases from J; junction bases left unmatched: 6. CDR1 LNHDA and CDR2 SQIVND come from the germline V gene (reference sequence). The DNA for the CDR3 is TGTGCCAGTAGGATGACAGGGTCCAACTATGGCTACACCTTC. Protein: CASRMTGSNYGYTF.

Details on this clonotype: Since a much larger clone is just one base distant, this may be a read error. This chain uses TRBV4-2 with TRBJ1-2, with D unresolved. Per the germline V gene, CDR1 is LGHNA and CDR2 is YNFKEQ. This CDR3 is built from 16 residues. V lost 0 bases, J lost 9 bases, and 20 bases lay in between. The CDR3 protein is CASSQDLPGWCMRYTF. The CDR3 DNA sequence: TGTGCCAGCAGCCAAGATCTCCCGGGGTGGTGCATGCGCTACACCTTC.

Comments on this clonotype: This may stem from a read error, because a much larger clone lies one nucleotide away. CDR3 in DNA: TGTACCAGCAGTTCCCCAGGGGGCGCGGATACGCAGTATTTT. Amino acid sequence: CTSSSPGGADTQYF. The chain recombines TRBV6-2 or TRBV6-3 with TRBJ2-3, with TRBD1 identical over 8 bases. CDR1 is MNHEY and CDR2 is SVGEGT in the germline V gene. The CDR3 has 14 residues.

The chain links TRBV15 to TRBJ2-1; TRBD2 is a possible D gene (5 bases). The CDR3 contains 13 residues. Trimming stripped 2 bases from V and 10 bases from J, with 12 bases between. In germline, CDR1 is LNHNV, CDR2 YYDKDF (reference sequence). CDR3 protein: CATSRPPSPEQFF. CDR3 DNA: TGTGCCACCAGCAGACCACCTAGCCCAGAGCAGTTCTTC.

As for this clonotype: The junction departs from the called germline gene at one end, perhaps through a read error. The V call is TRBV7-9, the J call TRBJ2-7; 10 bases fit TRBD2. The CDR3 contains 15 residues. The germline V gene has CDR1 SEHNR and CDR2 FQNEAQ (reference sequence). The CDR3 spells CASSLAGVPSYEQYF. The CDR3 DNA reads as TGTGCCAGCAGCCTAGCGGGGGTACCCTCCTACGAGCAGTACTTC.

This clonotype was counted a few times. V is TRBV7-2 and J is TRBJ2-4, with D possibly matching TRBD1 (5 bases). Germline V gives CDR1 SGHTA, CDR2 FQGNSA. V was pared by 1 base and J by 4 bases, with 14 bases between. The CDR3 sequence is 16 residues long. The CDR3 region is CASSLGAGNTKNIQYF. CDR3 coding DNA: TGTGCCAGCAGCTTAGGAGCAGGGAATACTAAAAACATTCAGTACTTC.

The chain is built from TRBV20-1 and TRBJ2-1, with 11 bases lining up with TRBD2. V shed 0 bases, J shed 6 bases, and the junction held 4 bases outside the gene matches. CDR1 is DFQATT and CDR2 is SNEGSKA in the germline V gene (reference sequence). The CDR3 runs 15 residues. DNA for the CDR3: TGCAGTGCTAGAGATAGCGGGGGGGTTACCAATGAGCAGTTCTTC. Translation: CSARDSGGVTNEQFF.

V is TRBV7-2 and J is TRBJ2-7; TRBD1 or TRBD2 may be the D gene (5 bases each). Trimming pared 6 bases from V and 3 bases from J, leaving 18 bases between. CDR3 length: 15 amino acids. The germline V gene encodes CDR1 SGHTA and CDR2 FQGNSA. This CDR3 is CASRIGTIPFYEQYF. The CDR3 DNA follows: TGTGCCAGCAGAATCGGGACCATTCCTTTCTACGAGCAGTACTTC. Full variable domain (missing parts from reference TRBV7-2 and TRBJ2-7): GAGVSQSPSNKVTEKGKDVELRCDPISGHTALYWYRQSLGQGLEFLIYFQGNSAPDKSGLPSDRFSAERTGGSVSTLTIQRTQQEDSAVYLCASRIGTIPFYEQYFGPGTRLTVT.

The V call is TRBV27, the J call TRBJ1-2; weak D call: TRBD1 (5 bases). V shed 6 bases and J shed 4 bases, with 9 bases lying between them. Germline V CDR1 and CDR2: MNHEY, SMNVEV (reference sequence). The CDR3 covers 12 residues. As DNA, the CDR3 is TGTGCCAGCAGGGGACGAAGCTATGGCTACACCTTC. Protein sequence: CASRGRSYGYTF.

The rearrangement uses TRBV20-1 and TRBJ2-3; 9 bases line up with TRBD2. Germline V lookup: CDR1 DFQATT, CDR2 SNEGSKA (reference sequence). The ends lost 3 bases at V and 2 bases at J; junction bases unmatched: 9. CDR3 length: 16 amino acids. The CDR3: CSASLMASGDTDTQYF. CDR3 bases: TGCAGTGCTAGTCTAATGGCTAGCGGGGACACAGATACGCAGTATTTT.

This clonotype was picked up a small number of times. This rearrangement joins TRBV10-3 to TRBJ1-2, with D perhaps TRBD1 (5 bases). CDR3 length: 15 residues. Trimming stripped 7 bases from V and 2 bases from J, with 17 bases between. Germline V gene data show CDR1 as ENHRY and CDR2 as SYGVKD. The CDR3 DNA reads TGTGCCATCAAGCTCGGGCAGGACAAAAACTATGGCTACACCTTC. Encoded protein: CAIKLGQDKNYGYTF.